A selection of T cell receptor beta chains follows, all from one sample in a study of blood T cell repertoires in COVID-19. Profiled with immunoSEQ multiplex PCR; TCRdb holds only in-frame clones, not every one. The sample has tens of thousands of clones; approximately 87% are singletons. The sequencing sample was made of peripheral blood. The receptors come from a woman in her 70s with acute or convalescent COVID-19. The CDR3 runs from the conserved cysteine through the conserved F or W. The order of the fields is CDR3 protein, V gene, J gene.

CASSVDGLAGARGVQETQYF	TRBV9	TRBJ2-5
CASSYSGQGNNEQFF	TRBV6-5	TRBJ2-1
CASSLPEGGGRDTQYF	TRBV5-1	TRBJ2-3
CASSLTGAPSRVF	TRBV16	TRBJ2-1
CASSQAPTDRDYNEQFF	TRBV4-1	TRBJ2-1
CASSLTVNTGELFF	TRBV14	TRBJ2-2
CASSLTGGQETQYF	TRBV5-4	TRBJ2-5
CATSDPGGANTGELFF	TRBV24-1	TRBJ2-2
CSVAGTGDVEDTGELFF	TRBV29-1	TRBJ2-2
CASSLTLTGGTDTQYF	TRBV11-2	TRBJ2-3
CASRATGTGGFGANVLTF	TRBV28	TRBJ2-6
CASSPRTDDGELFF	TRBV7-8	TRBJ2-2
CASSFLAGVYGETQYF	TRBV7-9	TRBJ2-5
CASSFRLAGADTQYF	TRBV28	TRBJ2-3
CASTLGLAGGRGEQFF	TRBV28	TRBJ2-1
CASSPPEIRRQGTEAFF	TRBV18	TRBJ1-1
CASSQEARDNSPLHF	TRBV3-1/TRBV3-2	TRBJ1-6
CSVDNGLTGANVLTF	TRBV29-1	TRBJ2-6
CASSPSWAGGYNEQFF	TRBV6-2/TRBV6-3	TRBJ2-1
CASGRDRTTDTQYF	TRBV5-1	TRBJ2-3
CASSIIIAGAYNEQFF	TRBV27	TRBJ2-1
CASSEKRGSYNEQFF	TRBV6-4	TRBJ2-1
CASSFFAGGNNEQFF	TRBV27	TRBJ2-1
CASSQDRRAGEQETQYF	TRBV3-1/TRBV3-2	TRBJ2-5
CAWSVRQSGTRLYNEQFF	TRBV30	TRBJ2-1
CASSVGGNYGYTF	TRBV2	TRBJ1-2
CASRTDRVSSPLHF	TRBV28	TRBJ1-6
CASSLEGEWAEAFF	TRBV7-9	TRBJ1-1
CASSSGGNYGYTF	TRBV28	TRBJ1-2
CATSDGSGFGYTF	TRBV24-1	TRBJ1-2
CASSSAGVYGYTF	TRBV28	TRBJ1-2
CARSDEGLAVGDTQYF	TRBV5-3	TRBJ2-3
CATLRGGAGDNEQFF	TRBV6-5	TRBJ2-1
CASTNKWTGNYYGYTF	TRBV19	TRBJ1-2
CASSGGRTSYNEQFF	TRBV5-1	TRBJ2-1
CASSLGLRNTEAFF	TRBV11-2	TRBJ1-1
CASSQQGISGNTIYF	TRBV5-4	TRBJ1-3
CASSIGQAGDTQYF	TRBV19	TRBJ2-3
CASSVLVDTQYF	TRBV6-2/TRBV6-3	TRBJ2-3
CASGGASYNEQFF	TRBV11-3	TRBJ2-1
CASSYQSNQPQHF	TRBV6-2/TRBV6-3	TRBJ1-5
CARQFREANYGYTF	TRBV19	TRBJ1-2